Following are 23 T cell receptor beta chains from one sample sequenced in a study of T cell responses to AZD1222 COVID-19 vaccine. Clones were read by immunoSEQ multiplex PCR, and TCRdb kept only the in-frame ones, dropping some. Of fewer than 150,000 clones listed, approximately 91% are singletons. The starting material was peripheral blood, obtained 28 days after the second AZD1222 dose. The receptors were gathered from an adult who received the AZD1222 COVID-19 vaccine.

This CDR3 reads CASSLAQGRDEQYF. The CDR3 nucleotides read TGTGCCAGCAGCTTAGCCCAGGGGAGGGACGAGCAGTACTTC. The chain combines TRBV7-9 with TRBJ2-7; a weak D match, TRBD2 (7 bases). V was trimmed by 0 bases and J by 5 bases, leaving 11 bases between them. The CDR3 is 14 amino acids. Looked up from germline, CDR1 is SEHNR and CDR2 is FQNEAQ (reference sequence).

This clone was picked up a small number of times. The gene calls are TRBV5-4 and TRBJ1-2; no firm D call. The germline V and J ends were trimmed by 4 bases and 2 bases, with 9 bases remaining between them. The CDR3 is made up of 13 amino acids. Germline loops: CDR1 SGHNT, CDR2 YYREEE (reference sequence). CDR3 sequence: CASSPDGNYGYTF. DNA of the CDR3: TGTGCCAGCAGCCCGGACGGAAACTATGGCTACACCTTC.

The chain is built from TRBV2 and TRBJ2-2; 9 bases align to TRBD2. Germline V gives CDR1 SNHLY, CDR2 FYNNEI. The CDR3 consists of 17 residues. V shed 6 bases and J 4 bases; nucleotides not matched to a gene: 12. The CDR3 protein is CASSTYSGLASTGELFF. The CDR3 region has the DNA TGTGCCAGCAGCACCTACAGCGGACTAGCGAGCACCGGGGAGCTGTTTTTT.

The rearrangement uses TRBV7-3 and TRBJ2-2; a possible D gene is TRBD2 (5 bases). The V and J ends lost 3 bases and 6 bases respectively, with 11 bases between them. Germline V gene sequence: CDR1 SGHTA, CDR2 FQGTGA. The CDR3 loop spans 14 amino acids. The CDR3 here is CASSFTGIAGELFF. The DNA of the CDR3 is TGTGCCAGCAGCTTTACCGGGATCGCCGGGGAGCTGTTTTTT.

J is TRBJ1-5 and V is TRBV27; D ambiguous. The germline V and J ends were trimmed by 3 bases and 4 bases, with 10 bases remaining between them. This CDR3 has 14 amino acids. Looked up from germline, CDR1 is MNHEY and CDR2 is SMNVEV (reference sequence). This CDR3 is CASSFHGTNQPQHF. In DNA form, the CDR3 reads TGTGCCAGCAGTTTCCATGGTACTAATCAGCCCCAGCATTTT.

This sequence joins TRBV20-1 and TRBJ1-3; TRBD1 aligns across 7 bases. The CDR3 is 11 residues long. V lost 6 bases to trimming and J lost 7 bases; unmatched junction nucleotides: 3. Germline V lookup: CDR1 DFQATT, CDR2 SNEGSKA (reference sequence). The CDR3 loop is CSATGWNTIYF. The CDR3 DNA sequence: TGCAGTGCGACAGGGTGGAACACCATATATTTT.

The V and J genes are TRBV3-1 (or the pseudogene TRBV3-2) and TRBJ1-3; unclear D gene. Germline assignment: CDR1 LGHDT and CDR2 YNNKEL (reference sequence). V lost 3 bases and J 0 bases, leaving 12 bases between the germline ends. This CDR3 spans 16 amino acids. In DNA form, the CDR3 reads TGTGCCAGCAGCCATTTGGGATTGAGCTCTGGAAACACCATATATTTT. Translating it yields CASSHLGLSSGNTIYF.

This sequence joins TRBV7-9 and TRBJ1-6; no clear D gene. CDR3 length: 14 amino acids. CDR1 and CDR2 (germline): SEHNR, FQNEAQ (reference sequence). V was shortened by 5 bases and J by 0 bases, with 5 bases between the two germline ends. The CDR3 sequence: CASSASSYNSPLHF. In DNA, the CDR3 is TGTGCCAGCAGCGCTAGCTCCTATAATTCACCCCTCCACTTT.

The chain couples TRBV3-1 (or the pseudogene TRBV3-2) to TRBJ2-3; possibly TRBD1 for D (6 bases). The germline V and J ends were trimmed by 3 bases and 2 bases, with 12 bases remaining between them. The CDR3 sequence is 15 residues long. Germline V gene sequence: CDR1 LGHDT, CDR2 YNNKEL (reference sequence). As DNA, the CDR3 is TGTGCCAGCAGCCAGGACAGAGGGGCCACAGATACGCAGTATTTT. It yields the protein CASSQDRGATDTQYF.

V and J are TRBV7-8 and TRBJ1-1; D unresolved. Germline CDR1 and CDR2: SGHVS and FQNEAQ. The V end lost 5 bases, the J end lost 4 bases, and 14 bases lay between the germline ends. The CDR3 totals 14 residues. The CDR3 DNA reads as TGTGCCAGCAGCCTAAGAAGGGAGAGCACTGAAGCTTTCTTT. Protein sequence: CASSLRRESTEAFF.

CDR3 DNA: TGTGCCAGCAGTGTTCAGGGGGCCGTTGGAAACACCATATATTTT. This encodes CASSVQGAVGNTIYF. The chain combines TRBV2 with TRBJ1-3; 8 positions agree with TRBD1. After removal of 4 bases from V and 3 bases from J, the junction contained 5 bases not matched to a gene. Germline CDR1 SNHLY, CDR2 FYNNEI. This CDR3 spans 15 amino acids.

This clone has only one observation. Germline and junction disagree at one end, which may indicate a read error. The chain links TRBV7-7 to TRBJ2-5; tentatively, D is TRBD2 (7 bases). The germline V gene encodes CDR1 SSHAT and CDR2 FNYEAQ (reference sequence). CDR3 length equals 16 residues. The CDR3: CASSLGGGKGQETQYF. The CDR3 DNA reads TGTGCTAGCAGCTTAGGGGGGGGAAAGGGGCAAGAGACCCAGTACTTC.

The chain recombines TRBV5-1 with TRBJ2-7; D remains unclear. Deletions cut 0 bases from V and 0 bases from J, with 10 bases between. Looked up from germline, CDR1 is SGHRS and CDR2 is YFSETQ. This CDR3 has 15 residues. CDR3 region: CASSLAYTSSYEQYF. In DNA form, the CDR3 reads TGCGCCAGCAGCTTGGCCTACACCTCCTCCTACGAGCAGTACTTC. Drawing the rest from reference TRBV5-1 and TRBJ2-7, the complete variable domain is KAGVTQTPRYLIKTRGQQVTLSCSPISGHRSVSWYQQTPGQGLQFLFEYFSETQRNKGNFPGRFSGRQFSNSRSEMNVSTLELGDSALYLCASSLAYTSSYEQYFGPGTRLTVT.

The chain links TRBV19 to TRBJ2-2; tentative D call: TRBD2 (6 bases). Germline CDR1 reads LNHDA; CDR2 reads SQIVND (reference sequence). V lost 6 bases and J lost 2, with 10 bases in between. The CDR3 sequence is 14 residues long. This CDR3 reads CASSTGLNTGELFF. The DNA for the CDR3 is TGTGCCAGTAGCACGGGACTTAACACCGGGGAGCTGTTTTTT.

J is TRBJ1-2 and V is TRBV15; tentatively, D is TRBD1 (5 bases). The germline gives CDR1 LNHNV, CDR2 YYDKDF (reference sequence). The V gene lost 3 bases and the J gene lost 8 bases, with 25 bases spanning the gap. The CDR3 contains 17 residues. This chain's CDR3 is CATSRDRRGTSKEGYTF. CDR3 bases: TGTGCCACCAGCAGGGATCGTAGGGGCACCTCCAAGGAGGGCTACACCTTC.

V and J are TRBV5-4 and TRBJ2-1, with TRBD2 identical over 7 bases. Germline V CDR1 and CDR2: SGHNT, YYREEE (reference sequence). V was clipped by 4 bases and J by 7 bases; unmatched bases: 8. CDR3 size: 14 residues. The CDR3, as DNA: TGTGCCAGCAGCCCCGGGTGGGGGGGGAATGAGCAGTTCTTC. It specifies CASSPGWGGNEQFF.

The V call is TRBV24-1, the J call TRBJ2-1; 9 bases line up with TRBD1. CDR1 KGHDR and CDR2 SFDVKD come from the germline V gene. J was trimmed by 7 bases and V by 3 bases; bases with no gene match: 6. This CDR3 is built from 15 residues. The CDR3 DNA is TGTGCCACCAGTGATGCGGGACAGGGCGGGAATGAGCAGTTCTTC. Amino acids: CATSDAGQGGNEQFF.

In this sample, this clone turned up once. The rearrangement joins TRBV6-4 to TRBJ2-1, with 11 bases lining up with TRBD2. V shed 0 bases and J 4 bases; nucleotides not matched to a gene: 2. The germline CDR1 and CDR2 sequences are MRHNA and SNTAGT. This CDR3 region has 16 residues. The DNA for the CDR3 is TGTGCCAGCAGTGACTCCCTAGCGGGAGGTTACAATGAGCAGTTCTTC. It codes for CASSDSLAGGYNEQFF.

The rearrangement uses TRBV7-9 and TRBJ2-6; no definite D call. The germline V and J ends were trimmed by 5 bases and 0 bases, with 8 bases remaining between them. This CDR3 contains 15 residues. Germline loops: CDR1 SEHNR, CDR2 FQNEAQ (reference sequence). CDR3 loop: CASSTHSSGANVLTF. The DNA of the CDR3 is TGTGCCAGCAGCACTCATAGCTCTGGGGCCAACGTCCTGACTTTC.

The V gene is TRBV5-1, the J gene TRBJ1-2; 7 bases align to TRBD1. This CDR3 is built from 14 residues. The germline V gene has CDR1 SGHRS and CDR2 YFSETQ. The J segment lost 8 bases and the V segment lost 0 bases, leaving 7 bases of the junction unmatched. The CDR3 sequence: CASSLAEGALGYTF. CDR3 nucleotide sequence: TGCGCCAGCAGCTTGGCCGAGGGGGCGCTGGGCTACACCTTC. Looking up the rest from reference TRBV5-1 and TRBJ1-2 gives the full variable domain: KAGVTQTPRYLIKTRGQQVTLSCSPISGHRSVSWYQQTPGQGLQFLFEYFSETQRNKGNFPGRFSGRQFSNSRSEMNVSTLELGDSALYLCASSLAEGALGYTFGSGTRLTVV.

Only one count was recorded for this clone. In nucleotides, the CDR3 is TGTGCCAGCAGTTTTCCCGCAGGTGAGCAGTTCTTC. Translation gives CASSFPAGEQFF. This chain connects TRBV11-2 to TRBJ2-1, with unresolved D. Between the trimmed V and J ends, which lost 6 bases and 9 bases, there was a span of 12 bases. Germline lookup yields CDR1 SGHAT and CDR2 FQNNGV. The CDR3 runs to 12 residues.

In DNA, the CDR3 is TGTGCCAGCAGCTTAGAAGCGGCCGCGGGGAGCAATCAGCCCCAGCATTTT. Translation: CASSLEAAAGSNQPQHF. The rearrangement links TRBV11-2 to TRBJ1-5; no firm D call. The CDR3 extends over 17 amino acids. From germline, CDR1 is SGHAT and CDR2 FQNNGV. V gave up 0 bases and J gave up 1 base, with 13 bases separating them.

The chain employs TRBV20-1 and TRBJ1-1, with D possibly matching TRBD1 (5 bases). This CDR3 comprises 12 residues. In germline, CDR1 is DFQATT, CDR2 SNEGSKA (reference sequence). Between the trimmed V and J ends, which lost 3 bases and 1 base, there was a span of 6 bases. The CDR3 coding sequence is TGCAGTGCTAGTGGGGGGAACACTGAAGCTTTCTTT. Its translation: CSASGGNTEAFF.